Following are 30 T cell receptor beta chains from one sample sequenced in a study of T cells in localized non-small cell lung cancer. Sequencing used immunoSEQ multiplex PCR; TCRdb keeps in-frame clones, though not all of them. The sample contains some 53,000 clones, 80% to 90% of which appear only once. Here the sequenced sample was peripheral blood, taken before any cancer treatment. The source is a male donor at least 60 years old with stage III squamous cell lung carcinoma.

The chain joins TRBV5-1 to TRBJ1-4, with a tentative D call TRBD1 (6 bases). This CDR3 contains 15 residues. Trimming removed 4 bases from V and 2 bases from J, with 12 bases in between. Germline-derived CDR1 and CDR2 are SGHRS and YFSETQ. This chain's CDR3 is CASSATDRTNEKLFF. The CDR3 bases are TGCGCCAGCAGCGCTACTGACAGGACTAATGAAAAACTGTTTTTT. The complete variable domain, with remaining parts taken from reference TRBV5-1 and TRBJ1-4, reads KAGVTQTPRYLIKTRGQQVTLSCSPISGHRSVSWYQQTPGQGLQFLFEYFSETQRNKGNFPGRFSGRQFSNSRSEMNVSTLELGDSALYLCASSATDRTNEKLFFGSGTQLSVL.

The genes are TRBV5-3 and TRBJ1-2; 7 nucleotides match TRBD1. TRBV5-3 is marked as an open reading frame, function uncertain. This CDR3 is built from 16 residues. Germline trimming cut 0 bases from V and 1 base from J; bases unmatched to any gene: 6. DNA of the CDR3: TGTGCCAGAAGCTTGGTCGGGACAGAGGTTAACTATGGCTACACCTTC. Translated, it gives CARSLVGTEVNYGYTF.

V usage is TRBV15 and J usage is TRBJ1-3; D remains ambiguous. Trimming took off 3 bases at V and 3 bases at J, with 9 bases between the two ends. The germline V gene encodes CDR1 LNHNV and CDR2 YYDKDF (reference sequence). CDR3 size: 14 residues. CDR3 in DNA: TGTGCCACCAGCAGCACATGGGGTGGAAACACCATATATTTT. Translated: CATSSTWGGNTIYF.

The genes are TRBV4-2 and TRBJ2-6; TRBD1 aligns across 9 bases. J lost 0 bases, V lost 4 bases, and 7 bases had no gene match. This CDR3 is 18 amino acids long. The germline CDR1 and CDR2 sequences are LGHNA and YNFKEQ. CDR3 nucleotide sequence: TGTGCCAGCAGCCCTCAATGGACAGGGGCCTCTGGGGCCAACGTCCTGACTTTC. It encodes CASSPQWTGASGANVLTF.

This chain links TRBV14 with TRBJ2-7; TRBD1 might be the D (5 bases). CDR1 is SGHDN, CDR2 FVKESK, per germline. Trimming left V 3 bases short and J 5 bases short, with 5 bases between. The CDR3 length is 11 residues. CDR3 residues: CASSHRDEQYF. CDR3 DNA sequence: TGTGCCAGCAGCCACAGGGACGAGCAGTACTTC.

The count of this clone is one. V is TRBV7-9 and J is TRBJ1-1; D not certain. The germline V gene encodes CDR1 SEHNR and CDR2 FQNEAQ (reference sequence). Deletions cut 5 bases from V and 1 base from J, with 17 bases between. The CDR3 length is 16 residues. The CDR3 protein is CASSPPQYGRNTEAFF. The CDR3 nucleotides are TGTGCCAGCAGCCCCCCACAGTACGGAAGGAACACTGAAGCTTTCTTT.

The chain carries TRBV5-5 and TRBJ1-3; 8 bases match TRBD1. The CDR3 extends over 15 amino acids. V lost 3 bases to trimming and J lost 4 bases; unmatched junction nucleotides: 6. Germline lookup yields CDR1 SGHKS and CDR2 YYEKEE (reference sequence). The CDR3: CASSSRTGKGNTIYF. CDR3 nucleotides: TGTGCCAGCAGCTCAAGGACAGGGAAAGGAAACACCATATATTTT.

V and J are TRBV5-1 and TRBJ2-1, with TRBD2 identical over 10 bases. The CDR3 length is 15 residues. V was clipped by 4 bases and J by 9 bases; unmatched bases: 10. Germline V lookup: CDR1 SGHRS, CDR2 YFSETQ. The DNA of the CDR3 is TGCGCCAGCAGCGCCCTAAGCGGGAGGGCCAGTGAGCAGTTCTTC. The encoded protein is CASSALSGRASEQFF.

This rearrangement joins TRBV27 to TRBJ2-1; 8 bases fit TRBD2. The V gene's germline CDR1 is MNHEY and CDR2 SMNVEV (reference sequence). V shed 5 bases, J shed 2 bases, and the junction held 5 bases outside the gene matches. The CDR3 loop spans 15 amino acids. CDR3 nucleotide sequence: TGTGCCAGCAGTCGCGGGGGGAGCGCCTACAATGAGCAGTTCTTC. Its protein product is CASSRGGSAYNEQFF.

This clone has only a few counts. This chain connects TRBV5-6 to TRBJ2-3; 11 nucleotides align to TRBD2. Per germline, CDR1 SGHDT and CDR2 YYEEEE. The CDR3 is 18 residues long. The V gene end was trimmed by 0 bases and the J gene end by 10 bases; junction bases not matched to a gene: 16. CDR3: CASSLGPRGLAAGGPQYF. CDR3 sequence (DNA): TGTGCCAGCAGCTTGGGTCCCCGGGGACTAGCGGCCGGGGGACCGCAGTATTTT.

This clone is medium-sized (0.01 to 0.1%) in the sample. V gene TRBV2 combines with J gene TRBJ2-7, with 12 bases fitting TRBD2. The trim removed 11 bases at V and 3 bases at J, leaving 8 bases unmatched. This CDR3 is 14 amino acids long. Germline CDR1 is SNHLY and CDR2 is FYNNEI. The DNA for the CDR3 is TGTGCCGGAAAAGGGACTAGCGGGCTCTACGAGCAGTACTTC. Translation: CAGKGTSGLYEQYF. Looking up the rest from reference TRBV2 and TRBJ2-7 gives the full variable domain: EPEVTQTPSHQVTQMGQEVILRCVPISNHLYFYWYRQILGQKVEFLVSFYNNEISEKSEIFDDQFSVERPDGSNFTLKIRSTKLEDSAMYFCAGKGTSGLYEQYFGPGTRLTVT.

The gene calls are TRBV6-1 and TRBJ1-4; perhaps TRBD1 as D (5 bases). There are 14 residues in the CDR3. Germline-derived CDR1 and CDR2 are MNHNS and SASEGT. V lost 6 bases to trimming and J lost 0 bases, with 8 bases between them. DNA for the CDR3: TGTGCCAGCAGCACAGGCTCAACTAATGAAAAACTGTTTTTT. This codes for CASSTGSTNEKLFF.

The CDR3 loop reads CASRETGANTEAFF. The CDR3 DNA sequence: TGTGCCAGCAGGGAGACAGGGGCAAACACTGAAGCTTTCTTT. V and J are TRBV6-4 and TRBJ1-1; 8 bases fit TRBD1. The CDR3 is 14 amino acids. Germline CDR1 and CDR2: MRHNA and SNTAGT. V gave up 6 bases and J gave up 2 bases; unmatched junction bases: 5.

This chain connects TRBV15 to TRBJ2-2; D call uncertain. V dropped 5 bases and J dropped 6 bases, with 13 bases sitting between them. Germline-derived CDR1 and CDR2 are LNHNV and YYDKDF (reference sequence). The CDR3 runs to 14 residues. The CDR3 region has the DNA TGTGCCACCAGCGATCCGTGGGCCCCCGGGGAGCTGTTTTTT. Translating it yields CATSDPWAPGELFF.

The chain employs TRBV19 and TRBJ1-1, with D unresolved. The CDR3 spans 13 residues. V was trimmed by 3 bases and J by 0 bases, leaving 5 bases between them. Per the germline V gene, CDR1 is LNHDA and CDR2 is SQIVND (reference sequence). The CDR3 is CASSMDVNTEAFF. CDR3 coding DNA: TGTGCCAGTAGTATGGATGTGAACACTGAAGCTTTCTTT.

This clone appeared a single time. The chain carries TRBV11-2 and TRBJ2-1, with TRBD2 identical over 7 bases. Germline V CDR1 and CDR2: SGHAT, FQNNGV. CDR3 length equals 15 residues. The V gene end was trimmed by 5 bases and the J gene end by 7 bases; junction bases not matched to a gene: 11. The DNA of the CDR3 is TGTGCCAGCAGCCCAACTGGCGGGAGTTGGAATGAGCAGTTCTTC. Translation gives CASSPTGGSWNEQFF.

Regarding this clone: It is unclear where the CDR3 begins or ends on the DNA, so no DNA is shown, and the CDR3 is as TCRdb lists it. The chain links TRBV28 to TRBJ1-6. Counting both end residues, the CDR3 totals 18 amino acids. Germline CDR1 is MDHEN and CDR2 is SYDVKM. CDR3 in amino acids: CASSSSAAGLRYNSPLHF.

This chain uses TRBV7-3 with TRBJ2-1, with unresolved D. The germline V gene has CDR1 SGHTA and CDR2 FQGTGA. CDR3 size: 13 residues. Deletions cut 1 base from V and 5 bases from J, with 6 bases between. The CDR3 is CASSLSRHNEQFF. DNA of the CDR3: TGTGCCAGCAGCTTAAGTCGACACAATGAGCAGTTCTTC.

This clone has a single count. Sequence at one end of the junction differs from germline and may be a read error. Here the CDR3 DNA reads TGTGCCAGCAGTGAATTCAATGGGGAGGTGGTTCTCTTT. Translation gives CASSEFNGEVVLF. This chain connects TRBV6-1 to TRBJ1-1; D ambiguous. This CDR3 has 13 amino acids. Germline values: CDR1 MNHNS, CDR2 SASEGT.

The rearrangement uses TRBV9 and TRBJ1-6; D perhaps matches TRBD1 (5 bases). Germline V gene data show CDR1 as SGDLS and CDR2 as YYNGEE. Trimming took 0 bases from V and 5 from J, leaving 15 bases between them. The CDR3 loop spans 17 amino acids. The CDR3 nucleotides are TGTGCCAGCAGCGTAGGTCGTGGGGCAAACGATAATTCACCCCTCCACTTT. Translating gives CASSVGRGANDNSPLHF.

The rearrangement links TRBV10-3 to TRBJ1-6; a weak D match, TRBD1 (6 bases). The germline gives CDR1 ENHRY, CDR2 SYGVKD. The CDR3 is made up of 13 amino acids. Trimming cost V 2 bases and J 11 bases, with 10 bases left between them. This chain's CDR3 is CAISEGTKPPLHF. The DNA for the CDR3 is TGTGCCATCAGTGAGGGGACAAAGCCACCCCTCCACTTT.

V usage is TRBV10-1 and J usage is TRBJ2-3; TRBD2 matches at 8 bases. V lost 1 base to trimming and J lost 4 bases; unmatched junction nucleotides: 7. The germline gives CDR1 WNHNN, CDR2 SYGVQD (reference sequence). The CDR3 runs to 16 residues. The CDR3 is CASSEYQRETADTQYF. DNA for the CDR3: TGCGCCAGCAGTGAGTATCAGCGGGAGACCGCAGATACGCAGTATTTT.

The chain links TRBV7-8 to TRBJ2-3, with TRBD2 as a possible D gene (6 bases). CDR1 and CDR2 (germline): SGHVS, FQNEAQ. There are 15 residues in the CDR3. V lost 1 base and J 6 bases, leaving 14 bases between the germline ends. CDR3 DNA sequence: TGTGCCAGCAGCTTAGGGGCTGGACTATCGGATACGCAGTATTTT. Its translation is CASSLGAGLSDTQYF.

This clone has just one count. This chain joins TRBV12-5 and TRBJ1-5; D gene uncertain. This CDR3 is 13 amino acids long. V was pared by 6 bases and J by 0 bases, with 6 bases between. The germline V gene has CDR1 LGHNT and CDR2 FRNRAP. CDR3 region: CASGKNSNQPQHF. The CDR3 DNA reads TGTGCTAGTGGCAAGAATAGCAATCAGCCCCAGCATTTT. Looking up the rest from reference TRBV12-5 and TRBJ1-5 gives the full variable domain: DARVTQTPRHKVTEMGQEVTMRCQPILGHNTVFWYRQTMMQGLELLAYFRNRAPLDDSGMPKDRFSAEMPDATLATLKIQPSEPRDSAVYFCASGKNSNQPQHFGDGTRLSIL.

The chain uses TRBV7-9 and TRBJ1-2, with TRBD1 as a possible D gene (5 bases). Germline V gene lookup returns CDR1 SEHNR and CDR2 FQNEAQ (reference sequence). V was shortened by 5 bases and J by 2 bases, with 12 bases between the two germline ends. The CDR3 has 14 residues. The CDR3 DNA follows: TGTGCCAGCAGCCCGACAGCATTAAACTATGGCTACACCTTC. Protein product: CASSPTALNYGYTF. The variable domain in full, completed from reference TRBV7-9 and TRBJ1-2, reads DTGVSQNPRHKITKRGQNVTFRCDPISEHNRLYWYRQTLGQGPEFLTYFQNEAQLEKSRLLSDRFSAERPKGSFSTLEIQRTEQGDSAMYLCASSPTALNYGYTFGSGTRLTVV.

The gene calls are TRBV5-5 and TRBJ2-2, with D uncertain. Trimming removed 1 base from V and 7 bases from J, with 5 bases in between. Germline CDR1 reads SGHKS; CDR2 reads YYEKEE (reference sequence). The CDR3 runs to 12 residues. The CDR3, as DNA: TGTGCCAGCAGCTTGTTCTTCGGGGAGCTGTTTTTT. It translates to CASSLFFGELFF.

The chain employs TRBV5-4 and TRBJ1-4; no reliable D call. This CDR3 contains 14 residues. The germline V gene encodes CDR1 SGHNT and CDR2 YYREEE (reference sequence). V was trimmed by 1 base and J by 5 bases, leaving 9 bases between them. CDR3: CASSLLAPNEKLFF. CDR3 sequence (DNA): TGTGCCAGCAGCTTGCTAGCCCCCAATGAAAAACTGTTTTTT.

A remark on this clone: Here the CDR3 omits its conserved ending phenylalanine or tryptophan, so a read error is the likely source. It is unclear where the CDR3 begins or ends on the DNA, so no DNA is shown, and the CDR3 is as TCRdb lists it. The V gene is TRBV2, the J gene TRBJ2-7; the table's D call TRBD2 went unverified against the DNA. CDR1 SNHLY and CDR2 FYNNEI come from the germline V gene. Including both end residues, the CDR3 is 13 amino acids long. CDR3 sequence: CASSERKWDQSGL.

The gene calls are TRBV7-3 and TRBJ2-3; 9 bases are shared with TRBD2. The J segment lost 1 base and the V segment lost 4 bases, leaving 3 bases of the junction unmatched. Germline CDR1 and CDR2: SGHTA and FQGTGA. This CDR3 has 15 amino acids. The chain's CDR3 is CASSSSGGRTDTQYF. The CDR3 DNA is TGTGCCAGCAGCTCAAGCGGGGGGCGCACAGATACGCAGTATTTT.

This chain joins TRBV6-1 and TRBJ2-7; D is possibly TRBD2 (5 bases). V was trimmed by 8 bases and J by 2 bases, leaving 19 bases between them. CDR1 is MNHNS and CDR2 is SASEGT in the germline V gene. This CDR3 spans 15 amino acids. CDR3 protein: CASLQEGKYTYEQYF. CDR3 nucleotides: TGTGCCAGCTTGCAAGAGGGAAAGTATACCTACGAGCAGTACTTC.